This paragraph reports one TCR beta chain. Its antigen is not identified. Germline values: CDR1 SGHRS, CDR2 YFSETQ. The CDR3 loop spans 12 amino acids. Trimming removed 3 bases from V and 7 bases from J, with 9 bases in between. This specimen belongs to a study of beta chain features in type 1 diabetes. The study, taken as a whole, reports: Among type 1 diabetes patients, VDJ junctions had fewer insertions and more deletions. TCRB CDR3s from Type 1 diabetes patients were moderately but significantly shorter in all four CD4+ subsets.

Expressed TCRB transcripts got sequenced, as all isolated RNA was reverse transcribed. This table comes from immunoSEQ multiplex PCR, and its TCRdb copy is limited to in-frame clones, with some not included. The repertoire holds about 370,000 clones, with over 9% as singletons. The genes are TRBV5-1 and TRBJ2-3; D not resolved. This sequence originates from a young man with type 1 diabetes. The sequencing sample was made of central memory CD4+ T cells from blood. The CDR3 bases are TGCGCCAGCAGCTCCTCGATGAATACGCAGTATTTT. Translating gives CASSSSMNTQYF.